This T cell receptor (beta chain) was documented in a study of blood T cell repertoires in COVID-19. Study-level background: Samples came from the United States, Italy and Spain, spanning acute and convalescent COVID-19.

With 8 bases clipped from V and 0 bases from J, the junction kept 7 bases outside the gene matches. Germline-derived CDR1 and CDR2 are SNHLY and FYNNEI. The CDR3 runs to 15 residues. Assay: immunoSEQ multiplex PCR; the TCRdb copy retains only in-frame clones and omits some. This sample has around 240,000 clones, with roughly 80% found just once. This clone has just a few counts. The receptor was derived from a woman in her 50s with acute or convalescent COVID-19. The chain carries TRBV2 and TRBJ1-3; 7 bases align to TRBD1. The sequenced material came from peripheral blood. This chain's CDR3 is CASHQGVVSGNTIYF. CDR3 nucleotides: TGTGCCAGCCACCAGGGGGTCGTCTCTGGAAACACCATATATTTT.